This T cell receptor (beta chain) was obtained from a study of blood T cell repertoires in COVID-19. Study information: Specimens from acute and convalescent COVID-19 originated in the United States, Italy and Spain.

Germline CDR1 LNHDA, CDR2 SQIVND (reference sequence). The CDR3 has 14 amino acids. Germline trimming cut 3 bases from V and 2 bases from J; bases unmatched to any gene: 4. Generated by immunoSEQ multiplex PCR, the TCRdb table keeps only in-frame clones and is missing some. Among a few hundred thousand clones listed, over 75% were seen once. The specimen was peripheral blood. The J gene is TRBJ2-7, the V gene TRBV19; 7 bases map to TRBD2. The source is a human donor in a cohort sampled during active COVID-19. CDR3 residues: CASSMYGLAYEQYF. The CDR3 DNA follows: TGTGCCAGTAGTATGTATGGACTAGCCTACGAGCAGTACTTC.